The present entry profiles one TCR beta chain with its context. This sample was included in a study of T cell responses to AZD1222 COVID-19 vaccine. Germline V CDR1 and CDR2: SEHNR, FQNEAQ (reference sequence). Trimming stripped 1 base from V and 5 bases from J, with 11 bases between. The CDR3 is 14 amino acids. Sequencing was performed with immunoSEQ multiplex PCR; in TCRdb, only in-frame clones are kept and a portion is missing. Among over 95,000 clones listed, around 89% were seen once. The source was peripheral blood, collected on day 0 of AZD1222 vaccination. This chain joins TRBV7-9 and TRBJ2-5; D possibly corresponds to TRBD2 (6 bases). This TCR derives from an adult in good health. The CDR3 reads CASSLVGGAETQYF. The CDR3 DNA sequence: TGTGCCAGCAGCTTAGTGGGGGGTGCGGAGACCCAGTACTTC.